This entry features one T cell receptor beta chain sequence. Its antigen target is currently unknown. Per-base quality was not reported, and no clone a single base away is much larger than it. A distance of 13 bases separates the germline ends of V and J, which lose 7 bases and 6 bases respectively. The CDR1 and CDR2 encoded by the germline V gene are SGHRS and YFSETQ. The CDR3 holds 12 amino acids from the cysteine to the phenylalanine. Only the CDR3 DNA is retained, 36 bases long and in frame from the first base. The entry originates in a study of blood T cell repertoires in COVID-19 (dated by TCRdb to 2020 to 2022). For the wider study: Samples covering the acute and convalescent phases of COVID-19 were provided by collaborators in the United States, Italy and Spain. The prospective study material was composed of cDNA or gDNA derived from T cells, B-cell-depleted T cells, or PBMCs. Deeply sampled blood TCRbeta repertoires from subjects exposed to, actively infected with, or recovered from COVID-19 were included in the dataset. The repertoires were made available in a free public database intended to serve as a resource for research on the immune response to SARS-CoV-2. The samples were drawn from two sources: the first 160 participants of the ongoing ImmuneRACE study, and 950 to 1,500 subjects contributed by 6 global collaborators. The sample metadata nearly always contained a de-identified subject ID, COVID-19 status, age in years and sex. Where available, HLA class I and class II types were taken from metadata supplied by the sample provider and were not determined by assay-based typing.

TCRbeta CDR3 regions were amplified from genomic DNA using the immunoSEQ Assay, a bias-controlled multiplex PCR. On the study's bioinformatics: The number of nucleated cells in each sample was estimated from the amplification of reference gene primers within the assay. Sequence reads were collapsed and filtered to measure the absolute abundance of every unique TCRbeta CDR3 rearrangement. Productive Simpson clonality was computed per sample as the square root of Simpson's diversity index over productive rearrangements. Sourced from immuneACCESS, this table was stored by TCRdb with only in-frame sequences that have V and J called. A share of the clones is absent; for the studies checked, an unresolved V gene accounts for under half, and the remainder has no known explanation. The DNA gave D and trimming, while V, J and clone size come from that table. The sample profile shows fewer than 150,000 clones; roughly 85% of them were found once. The biggest ten clones account for around 3% of the sample.

General conclusions and limits of the study: The amount of clinical and demographic metadata varied by source and participant and was provided uncurated.

Whole blood was collected in K2EDTA tubes by collaborating institutions according to the institutions' own protocols. For TCRbeta analysis, collaborators shipped samples in one of three forms: frozen whole blood, isolated PBMCs, or DNA extracted from either of those sample types. The V gene is TRBV5-1 and the J gene is TRBJ1-1; there is no confident call for the D gene. The receptor's source is a man in his fifties or sixties with acute or convalescent COVID-19. The sequenced sample consisted of peripheral blood. The CDR3 region: CASRFEGSEAFF. The sequence in DNA is TGCGCCAGCCGATTCGAGGGTTCTGAAGCTTTCTTT.